The 7 T cell receptor beta chains in this list originate from one sample, sequenced in a study of cytomegalovirus exposure and HLA in healthy donors (TCRdb year 2017). The protocol used for the library was the immunoSEQ multiplex PCR assay. Not all clones reach the TCRdb copy of this immuneACCESS table, which keeps in-frame sequences only. Checked studies attribute under half of the gap to unresolved V genes and leave the rest unexplained. The sample has 150,000 or so clones on record, approximately 86% of them singletons. About 22% of the sample comes from the top ten. Sequencing input: PBMCs. The receptors shown here come from a man between 18 and 35 years old in good health and CMV-seropositive.

This clone has just a few counts. The V gene is TRBV27, the J gene TRBJ2-2; 13 positions agree with TRBD2. There are 15 residues in the CDR3. Germline V gene sequence: CDR1 MNHEY, CDR2 SMNVEV (reference sequence). V lost 4 bases to trimming and J lost 10 bases; unmatched junction nucleotides: 6. The CDR3 protein is CASSSGTSGKKELFF. The CDR3, as DNA: TGTGCCAGCAGTTCAGGGACTAGCGGGAAGAAGGAGCTGTTTTTT.

The genes are TRBV29-1 and TRBJ1-1; a possible D gene is TRBD1 (6 bases). The germline V gene has CDR1 SQVTM and CDR2 ANQGSEA. The V end was cut by 4 bases, the J end by 4 bases, with 16 bases between. The CDR3 is 14 residues long. CDR3 region: CSVVQGREATEAFF. In DNA, the CDR3 is TGCAGCGTTGTTCAGGGGCGCGAAGCCACTGAAGCTTTCTTT. Looking up the rest from reference TRBV29-1 and TRBJ1-1 gives the full variable domain: SAVISQKPSRDICQRGTSLTIQCQVDSQVTMMFWYRQQPGQSLTLIATANQGSEATYESGFVIDKFPISRPNLTFSTLTVSNMSPEDSSIYLCSVVQGREATEAFFGQGTRLTVV.

The J gene is TRBJ2-3, the V gene TRBV30; 7 bases match TRBD2. V dropped 3 bases and J dropped 2; count of bases not matched to a gene: 14. Germline V gene data show CDR1 as GTSNPN and CDR2 as SVGIG (reference sequence). This CDR3 region has 17 residues. Here the CDR3 reads CAWSGLGERGTTDTQYF. For the CDR3, the DNA is TGTGCCTGGAGCGGCCTGGGGGAGCGGGGAACCACAGATACGCAGTATTTT. Together with reference TRBV30 and TRBJ2-3, the CDR3 gives the full variable domain: SQTIHQWPATLVQPVGSPLSLECTVEGTSNPNLYWYRQAAGRGLQLLFYSVGIGQISSEVPQNLSASRPQDRQFILSSKKLLLSDSGFYLCAWSGLGERGTTDTQYFGPGTRLTVL.

The rearrangement joins TRBV27 to TRBJ1-6; no clear D. Germline lookup yields CDR1 MNHEY and CDR2 SMNVEV (reference sequence). The CDR3 consists of 16 residues. The V gene lost 2 bases and the J gene lost 6 bases, with 14 bases spanning the gap. This CDR3 reads CASSLSSGRVNSPLHF. The DNA for the CDR3 is TGTGCCAGCAGTTTAAGTTCTGGGCGGGTTAATTCACCCCTCCACTTT.

The chain has TRBV25-1 and TRBJ2-1, with TRBD2 identical over 9 bases. Trimming at V came to 1 base and at J to 8 bases, leaving 9 bases not matched to a gene. The CDR3 length is 16 residues. CDR1 is MGHDK, CDR2 SYGVNS, per germline. The chain's CDR3 is CASSEFGGGARYEQFF. CDR3 in DNA: TGTGCCAGCAGTGAATTCGGCGGGGGGGCCCGCTATGAGCAGTTCTTC.

This clone was picked up one time. CDR3 in DNA: TGTGCCAGCAGCGTAGAAGACAGGAGTAATTCACCCCTCCACTTT. Translated: CASSVEDRSNSPLHF. This chain uses TRBV9 with TRBJ1-6; TRBD1 is a possible D gene (6 bases). Trimming took 0 bases from V and 6 from J, leaving 10 bases between them. From germline, CDR1 is SGDLS and CDR2 YYNGEE. This CDR3 contains 15 residues. Based on the CDR3 plus reference TRBV9 and TRBJ1-6, the full variable domain is DSGVTQTPKHLITATGQRVTLRCSPRSGDLSVYWYQQSLDQGLQFLIQYYNGEERAKGNILERFSAQQFPDLHSELNLSSLELGDSALYFCASSVEDRSNSPLHFGNGTRLTVT.

J is TRBJ1-1 and V is TRBV25-1, with TRBD1 matching over 8 bases. Trimming at V came to 2 bases and at J to 5 bases, leaving 7 bases not matched to a gene. The CDR3 loop spans 15 amino acids. CDR1 MGHDK and CDR2 SYGVNS come from the germline V gene. The CDR3 loop reads CASSEAQGGLTEAFF. The CDR3 nucleotides are TGTGCCAGCAGTGAAGCACAGGGGGGTCTTACTGAAGCTTTCTTT. The variable domain in full, completed from reference TRBV25-1 and TRBJ1-1, reads EADIYQTPRYLVIGTGKKITLECSQTMGHDKMYWYQQDPGMELHLIHYSYGVNSTEKGDLSSESTVSRIRTEHFPLTLESARPSHTSQYLCASSEAQGGLTEAFFGQGTRLTVV.